This T cell receptor beta chain was profiled in a study of cytomegalovirus exposure and HLA in healthy donors. This PCR relied on a set of 60 Vbeta primers and 13 Jbeta primers. Clones were read by immunoSEQ multiplex PCR, and TCRdb kept only the in-frame ones, dropping some. The repertoire has approximately 100,000 clones, just under 75% of them found once; the top ten carry more than 2%. The CDR3 has 14 amino acids. Germline-derived CDR1 and CDR2 are SNHLY and FYNNEI. The ends were cut back, 7 bases at V and 0 bases at J, with 12 bases in the middle. The source material was PBMCs. The clonotype was recovered from a human donor in good health. The V gene is TRBV2, the J gene TRBJ2-5, with D tentatively TRBD2 (6 bases). The CDR3 nucleotides are TGTGCCAGCAATCTAGCGAAATACCAAGAGACCCAGTACTTC. Translating it yields CASNLAKYQETQYF.